These 32 T cell receptor beta chains were sequenced from one sample in a study of T cell changes during pregnancy in multiple sclerosis. Generated by immunoSEQ multiplex PCR, the TCRdb table keeps only in-frame clones and is missing some. The table lists tens of thousands of clones, roughly nine tenths of them singletons. The specimen was CD4+ T cells from peripheral blood mononuclear cells, collected in the third trimester of pregnancy. These receptor sequences come from a female donor with multiple sclerosis, enrolled in a pregnancy study.

This chain uses TRBV5-1 with TRBJ2-6; a weak D match, TRBD1 (6 bases). V was pared by 5 bases and J by 3 bases, with 9 bases between. Germline V lookup: CDR1 SGHRS, CDR2 YFSETQ. The CDR3 runs to 14 residues. CDR3 in amino acids: CASSPGDGANVLTF. The CDR3 nucleotides read TGCGCCAGCAGTCCAGGGGATGGGGCCAACGTCCTGACTTTC.

The chain employs TRBV19 and TRBJ2-1; 8 bases line up with TRBD1. The CDR3 is 15 amino acids. V trimming: 6 bases; J trimming: 5 bases; junction bases outside the gene matches: 9. From germline, CDR1 is LNHDA and CDR2 SQIVND (reference sequence). The CDR3 here is CASSRTGGLNNEQFF. CDR3 nucleotides: TGTGCCAGTAGCCGCACAGGGGGACTCAACAATGAGCAGTTCTTC.

The chain is built from TRBV27 and TRBJ1-6; the match to TRBD1 covers 9 bases. Germline CDR1 reads MNHEY; CDR2 reads SMNVEV (reference sequence). The CDR3 runs to 15 residues. V trimming: 6 bases; J trimming: 10 bases; junction bases outside the gene matches: 10. The CDR3 coding sequence is TGTGCCAGCAGGAGAACCGGGACAGGGACATCACCCCTCCACTTT. Residues: CASRRTGTGTSPLHF.

The chain couples TRBV11-2 to TRBJ2-2, with a weak D call TRBD2 (7 bases). V lost 2 bases, J lost 6 bases, and 19 bases lay in between. CDR1 and CDR2 from the germline V gene are SGHAT and FQNNGV. This CDR3 contains 17 residues. CDR3 nucleotide sequence: TGTGCCAGCAGCTTATATGCGGGGGCGGATCGTCCCGGGGAGCTGTTTTTT. Encoded protein: CASSLYAGADRPGELFF.

The chain couples TRBV19 to TRBJ1-1, with 9 bases lining up with TRBD1. The CDR3 is 14 residues long. Germline CDR1 and CDR2: LNHDA and SQIVND (reference sequence). With V trimmed by 7 bases and J by 3 bases, 6 bases remained unmatched. The CDR3 reads CASTTDRGYTEAFF. The DNA of the CDR3 is TGTGCCAGTACCACGGACAGGGGATACACTGAAGCTTTCTTT.

This chain joins TRBV30 and TRBJ1-5, with D possibly TRBD1 on 6 matching bases. The CDR3 extends over 14 amino acids. V lost 0 bases and J 6 bases, leaving 12 bases between the germline ends. The V gene's germline CDR1 is GTSNPN and CDR2 SVGIG (reference sequence). CDR3 in amino acids: CAWSVRGGGQPQHF. The CDR3, as DNA: TGTGCCTGGAGTGTTAGAGGGGGGGGTCAGCCCCAGCATTTT.

V gene TRBV29-1 combines with J gene TRBJ1-1, with 8 bases matching TRBD1. CDR1 is SQVTM, CDR2 ANQGSEA, per germline. V was pared by 6 bases and J by 2 bases, with 11 bases of the junction left unmatched. This CDR3 is built from 15 residues. This CDR3 is CSVGDRWGGNTEAFF. CDR3 bases: TGCAGCGTGGGGGACAGGTGGGGGGGTAACACTGAAGCTTTCTTT. Full variable domain (remainder filled in from reference TRBV29-1 and TRBJ1-1): SAVISQKPSRDICQRGTSLTIQCQVDSQVTMMFWYRQQPGQSLTLIATANQGSEATYESGFVIDKFPISRPNLTFSTLTVSNMSPEDSSIYLCSVGDRWGGNTEAFFGQGTRLTVV.

V and J are TRBV27 and TRBJ2-3; 9 nucleotides align to TRBD2. Germline loops: CDR1 MNHEY, CDR2 SMNVEV (reference sequence). The CDR3 has 15 residues. Trimming removed 8 bases from V and 3 bases from J; junction bases left unmatched: 9. CDR3 sequence reads: CASGQREEGTDTQYF. CDR3 DNA: TGTGCCAGCGGCCAGCGGGAGGAGGGGACAGATACGCAGTATTTT.

The rearrangement links TRBV30 to TRBJ1-1; 9 bases align to TRBD1. Looked up from germline, CDR1 is GTSNPN and CDR2 is SVGIG (reference sequence). The CDR3 has 16 amino acids. The ends lost 4 bases at V and 0 bases at J; junction bases unmatched: 9. The DNA of the CDR3 is TGTGCCTGGATAAGAGGACAGGGGCGATTGAACACTGAAGCTTTCTTT. Its protein is CAWIRGQGRLNTEAFF. The full variable domain, in which reference TRBV30 and TRBJ1-1 provide the parts outside the CDR3, is SQTIHQWPATLVQPVGSPLSLECTVEGTSNPNLYWYRQAAGRGLQLLFYSVGIGQISSEVPQNLSASRPQDRQFILSSKKLLLSDSGFYLCAWIRGQGRLNTEAFFGQGTRLTVV.

The CDR3 loop is CASSPRGLEQYF. CDR3 coding DNA: TGTGCCAGCAGCCCCCGCGGACTCGAGCAGTACTTC. The chain carries TRBV6-6 and TRBJ2-7, with D possibly TRBD2 on 5 matching bases. The CDR3 is 12 amino acids. Trimming cost V 6 bases and J 6 bases, with 12 bases left between them. CDR1 is MNHNY and CDR2 is SVGAGI in the germline V gene (reference sequence).

This chain links TRBV4-1 with TRBJ1-5; D may be TRBD1 (6 bases). The CDR3 loop spans 15 amino acids. V was pared by 0 bases and J by 3 bases, with 9 bases between. Germline V lookup: CDR1 MGHRA, CDR2 YSYEKL. CDR3 nucleotide sequence: TGCGCCAGCAGCCAAGAGGGACAACCCAATCAGCCCCAGCATTTT. Protein product: CASSQEGQPNQPQHF.

The V call is TRBV19, the J call TRBJ2-3; 14 bases map to TRBD2. The V and J ends lost 4 bases and 4 bases, in that order; junction bases with no gene match: 4. The CDR3 contains 16 residues. CDR1 LNHDA and CDR2 SQIVND come from the germline V gene (reference sequence). The chain's CDR3 is CASSRTSGGWSDTQYF. The CDR3 DNA is TGTGCCAGTAGTAGGACTAGCGGGGGGTGGTCAGATACGCAGTATTTT.

The V call is TRBV5-5, the J call TRBJ2-5; perhaps TRBD2 as D (5 bases). The CDR3 loop spans 15 amino acids. V shed 2 bases and J shed 1 base, with 12 bases lying between them. CDR1 SGHKS and CDR2 YYEKEE come from the germline V gene (reference sequence). The CDR3 DNA is TGTGCCAGCAGCTTCCGGGCGGCGGGCCAAGAGACCCAGTACTTC. Protein product: CASSFRAAGQETQYF.

This clone was seen only once. The chain employs TRBV7-9 and TRBJ2-1; a weak D match, TRBD2 (6 bases). CDR3 size: 15 residues. The V end lost 0 bases, the J end lost 14 bases, and 20 bases lay between the germline ends. Germline-derived CDR1 and CDR2 are SEHNR and FQNEAQ (reference sequence). The CDR3 spells CASSLAPRGRERKFF. The CDR3 DNA is TGTGCCAGCAGCTTAGCGCCCAGAGGACGGGAGCGAAAGTTCTTC.

This rearrangement joins TRBV7-2 to TRBJ2-5, with TRBD2 matching 9 bases. This CDR3 has 15 residues. Germline CDR1 and CDR2: SGHTA and FQGNSA. Trimming at V came to 2 bases and at J to 5 bases, leaving 6 bases not matched to a gene. CDR3 residues: CASSLWGGGVETQYF. The CDR3, as DNA: TGTGCCAGCAGCTTATGGGGCGGGGGGGTGGAGACCCAGTACTTC.

The chain links TRBV5-1 to TRBJ1-1; D possibly corresponds to TRBD1 (5 bases). Trimming pared 3 bases from V and 7 bases from J, leaving 13 bases between. The CDR3 contains 13 residues. From germline, CDR1 is SGHRS and CDR2 YFSETQ. The CDR3 region has the DNA TGCGCCAGCAGCTGGAGGGGATCGCATGAAGCTTTCTTT. The encoded protein is CASSWRGSHEAFF.

V usage is TRBV10-3 and J usage is TRBJ1-2, with 9 bases fitting TRBD1. CDR3 size: 15 residues. Trimming cost V 0 bases and J 9 bases; bases outside gene matches: 8. Germline CDR1 ENHRY, CDR2 SYGVKD. In nucleotides, the CDR3 is TGTGCCATCAGTGAGTCGGAGGGACAGGGCGGTAGCTACACCTTC. Translation gives CAISESEGQGGSYTF.

This clone was picked up a small number of times. The chain employs TRBV2 and TRBJ2-2; TRBD2 aligns across 10 bases. Germline trimming cut 6 bases from V and 6 bases from J; bases unmatched to any gene: 13. This CDR3 region has 17 residues. CDR1 and CDR2 from the germline V gene are SNHLY and FYNNEI. CDR3 residues: CASRVGASGGTSGELFF. CDR3 DNA: TGTGCCAGCAGGGTCGGGGCTAGCGGGGGAACCTCCGGGGAGCTGTTTTTT.

This clone was counted between two and nine times. The chain joins TRBV7-9 to TRBJ1-2, with a weak D call TRBD1 (6 bases). This CDR3 has 14 residues. CDR1 and CDR2 from the germline V gene are SEHNR and FQNEAQ (reference sequence). V was pared by 4 bases and J by 4 bases, with 13 bases between. The CDR3 DNA is TGTGCCAGCAGCTCAACAGGGTATAGCTATGGCTACACCTTC. This codes for CASSSTGYSYGYTF.

The chain uses TRBV7-2 and TRBJ1-1; 9 bases align to TRBD1. Trimming took 1 base from V and 0 from J; bases not matched to a gene: 6. The CDR3 contains 17 residues. Germline CDR1 is SGHTA and CDR2 is FQGNSA. The CDR3 coding sequence is TGTGCCAGCAGCTTAGGGGGCACAGGGGGCGTGAACACTGAAGCTTTCTTT. It yields the protein CASSLGGTGGVNTEAFF.

This chain uses TRBV5-4 with TRBJ1-6; no clear D gene. Germline V gene data show CDR1 as SGHNT and CDR2 as YYREEE (reference sequence). Between the trimmed V and J ends, which lost 4 bases and 10 bases, there was a span of 15 bases. The CDR3 is 14 residues long. The chain's CDR3 is CASSPEGGRSPLHF. The CDR3 nucleotides are TGTGCCAGCAGCCCCGAGGGTGGGAGATCACCCCTCCACTTT.

The chain couples TRBV9 to TRBJ2-5; 11 bases are a match to TRBD2. Looked up from germline, CDR1 is SGDLS and CDR2 is YYNGEE. J was trimmed by 5 bases and V by 0 bases; bases with no gene match: 9. The CDR3 has 17 amino acids. CDR3 coding DNA: TGTGCCAGCAGCGTAGGTGGTAGCGGGGGGGCCGGGGAGACCCAGTACTTC. Amino acid sequence: CASSVGGSGGAGETQYF. Filled out from reference TRBV9 and TRBJ2-5, the complete variable domain reads DSGVTQTPKHLITATGQRVTLRCSPRSGDLSVYWYQQSLDQGLQFLIQYYNGEERAKGNILERFSAQQFPDLHSELNLSSLELGDSALYFCASSVGGSGGAGETQYFGPGTRLLVL.

The genes are TRBV18 and TRBJ2-3; TRBD1 aligns across 9 bases. Trimming removed 3 bases from V and 4 bases from J; junction bases left unmatched: 8. The CDR3 loop spans 16 amino acids. CDR1 is KGHSH, CDR2 LQKENI, per germline. CDR3 DNA: TGTGCCAGCTCACCTGCCGTGACAGGGGGAGCAGATACGCAGTATTTT. Residues: CASSPAVTGGADTQYF.

This clone was picked up one time. The chain links TRBV6-5 to TRBJ2-7; 11 bases agree with TRBD1. V lost 5 bases, J lost 5 bases, and 5 bases stayed unmatched. The CDR3 is 14 residues long. Per germline, CDR1 MNHEY and CDR2 SVGAGI. In DNA form, the CDR3 reads TGTGCCAGCAGTCGGGGACAGGGGGTAAACGAGCAGTACTTC. It codes for CASSRGQGVNEQYF.

In its sample, this clone was seen once. The chain recombines TRBV7-2 with TRBJ2-2; 10 bases match TRBD1. Germline CDR1 SGHTA, CDR2 FQGNSA. The CDR3 has 14 residues. Trimming cost V 5 bases and J 7 bases; bases outside gene matches: 4. CDR3 amino acids: CASSRGQGNGELFF. The CDR3 region has the DNA TGTGCCAGCAGCCGGGGACAGGGGAACGGGGAGCTGTTTTTT. Filled out from reference TRBV7-2 and TRBJ2-2, the complete variable domain reads GAGVSQSPSNKVTEKGKDVELRCDPISGHTALYWYRQSLGQGLEFLIYFQGNSAPDKSGLPSDRFSAERTGGSVSTLTIQRTQQEDSAVYLCASSRGQGNGELFFGEGSRLTVL.

The chain recombines TRBV7-3 with TRBJ1-6; 7 positions agree with TRBD1. The CDR3 length is 13 residues. The V gene's germline CDR1 is SGHTA and CDR2 FQGTGA. After removal of 5 bases from V and 10 bases from J, the junction contained 5 bases not matched to a gene. The CDR3 sequence: CASSPTGQSPLHF. CDR3 nucleotide sequence: TGTGCCAGCAGCCCGACAGGGCAATCACCCCTCCACTTT.

The chain combines TRBV29-1 with TRBJ2-1, with D unclear. Germline V gene sequence: CDR1 SQVTM, CDR2 ANQGSEA. V gave up 3 bases and J gave up 0 bases, with 3 bases separating them. This CDR3 has 12 residues. The CDR3 DNA follows: TGCAGCGTTGAGGCCTCCTACAATGAGCAGTTCTTC. This codes for CSVEASYNEQFF.

The chain couples TRBV5-1 to TRBJ2-6; 7 bases are shared with TRBD1. The CDR3 extends over 17 amino acids. The junction had 5 bases not matched to a gene; V was cut back by 2 bases and J by 0 bases. In germline, CDR1 is SGHRS, CDR2 YFSETQ. The CDR3 sequence is CASSFRDRPSGANVLTF. The CDR3 bases are TGCGCCAGCAGCTTTAGGGACAGACCCTCTGGGGCCAACGTCCTGACTTTC.

CDR3 nucleotides: TGTGCCAGCAGCATGTCTCAGGGGGCAAGGGGCTACACCTTC. Its translation: CASSMSQGARGYTF. The chain couples TRBV7-2 to TRBJ1-2; 8 bases map to TRBD1. J gave up 8 bases and V 5 bases, and 10 bases lay outside the gene matches. This CDR3 is built from 14 residues. Germline assignment: CDR1 SGHTA and CDR2 FQGNSA.

The chain recombines TRBV5-1 with TRBJ2-3, with TRBD1 identical over 7 bases. Germline V CDR1 and CDR2: SGHRS, YFSETQ. The CDR3 runs 16 residues. V dropped 4 bases and J dropped 0; count of bases not matched to a gene: 8. CDR3 nucleotide sequence: TGCGCCAGCAGCCCCACCCCGGGACAGAGCACAGATACGCAGTATTTT. It specifies CASSPTPGQSTDTQYF.

V gene TRBV5-6 combines with J gene TRBJ2-3, with D possibly matching TRBD1 (5 bases). Trimming stripped 1 base from V and 2 bases from J, with 14 bases between. CDR1 SGHDT and CDR2 YYEEEE come from the germline V gene. CDR3 size: 16 residues. In DNA, the CDR3 is TGTGCCAGCAGCTTGCAGACAGTAACTCTCACAGATACGCAGTATTTT. Translation gives CASSLQTVTLTDTQYF.

The CDR3 region has the DNA TGTGCCAGCAGCCCGAGCGGCAACACCGGGGAGCTGTTTTTT. This encodes CASSPSGNTGELFF. The chain uses TRBV7-3 and TRBJ2-2; D possibly corresponds to TRBD2 (5 bases). Trimming took 5 bases from V and 2 from J, leaving 9 bases between them. Germline values: CDR1 SGHTA, CDR2 FQGTGA. The CDR3 has 14 residues.